The sequence of this TCR beta chain was determined in a study of cytomegalovirus exposure and HLA in healthy donors. Study-wide findings and caveats: Across all donors, roughly uniform sequencing depth was an assumption of the presence/absence analyses. CMV antigen specificity of a few CMV-associated chains was confirmed in vitro. Analysis was performed later, and it showed HLA-associated TCR beta chains to be more clonally expanded than equally common others. A likely sequencing artifact accounted for one observed cluster of highly shared sequence variants.

This clone has just one count. Its antigen is as yet unknown. The PCR had 60 Vbeta and 13 Jbeta primers. TCRdb keeps only in-frame clones here, not all; method: immunoSEQ multiplex PCR. Among fewer than 250,000 clones, 82% were seen once, and the ten largest hold 6%. The CDR3 loop spans 14 amino acids. The germline V and J ends were trimmed by 4 bases and 3 bases, with 11 bases remaining between them. Germline CDR1 reads SGHRS; CDR2 reads YFSETQ. The chain combines TRBV5-1 with TRBJ2-1; TRBD2 might be the D (6 bases). The TCR comes from a man aged 40-50 years in good health and CMV-seropositive. Sequenced sample: PBMCs. CDR3 DNA: TGCGCCAGCAGCAGCTCGGGGGACTACAATGAGCAGTTCTTC. It is translated as CASSSSGDYNEQFF.